Listed here is a single T cell receptor (beta chain). This clone was found once. Its antigen remains undetermined. Base qualities are missing; no much larger clone stands one base away. This entry comes from a study of cytomegalovirus exposure and HLA in healthy donors (dated by TCRdb to about 2017). Turning to the overall study: According to a later analysis, the 100 to 150 validation repertoires were produced on the same platform as the roughly 600 repertoires of the first cohort. The study aimed to test whether signatures of past pathogen exposure could be identified by cataloging public T cell receptors. A separate validation cohort of 100 to 150 different subjects was used in addition to the roughly 640-subject first cohort. To predict cytomegalovirus infection status, the study combined high-throughput TCR immunosequencing, statistical association of individual TCRs with disease status, and machine learning. What the work shows at the level of the full study, not this receptor alone: Most TCR sequences were observed very rarely across donors, whereas some public TCRs were present in many individuals. In a later analysis, TCRs clustered in the first cohort were found to also tend to co-occur in the roughly 120 validation repertoires, with 85% to 95% of cluster scores above 0. Three of the identified cytomegalovirus-associated TCR beta chains were confirmed in vitro to be specific for cytomegalovirus antigens. According to the authors, the approach could potentially be generalized to other disease states and immunological phenotypes. In both the original and validation cohorts, the classifier was reported to diagnose cytomegalovirus status with high specificity and sensitivity. A later analysis had no HLA typing for the validation cohort, so co-occurrence there was scored across all 110 or so repertoires. The study gave a list of 150 to 200 TCR beta chains associated with cytomegalovirus.

Separate from the approximately 670-subject first cohort, the validation cohort of roughly 120 subjects was the group to which the donors belonged. Relative to germline, V is missing 5 bases and J is missing 4 bases, with 14 bases of the junction outside any gene match. As encoded in the germline V gene, CDR1 is MDHEN while CDR2 is SYDVKM. The CDR3 starts with the cysteine, ends with the phenylalanine, and has 17 residues. Only the CDR3 region is kept as DNA, spanning 51 bases read in frame from base 1. Library creation used the immunoSEQ multiplex PCR assay. The source study handled its data this way. A statistical classification framework was built for diagnosing cytomegalovirus status from the catalog of TCR beta chain sequences. Drawn from immuneACCESS, this table holds only the in-frame rearrangements with V and J called that TCRdb kept. Clones are partly lost; checked studies trace under half to an unresolved V gene and leave the rest unexplained. The V and J calls and the clone size are those of that table, but D and trimming were determined from the DNA. This sample holds around 260,000 clones; 80% to 95% were observed only once. In total, the top ten clones hold under 4% of the sample.

The rearrangement joined TRBV28 to TRBJ2-3; 8 bases in the middle match TRBD1. Sample: PBMCs. The receptor was derived from a woman aged 25-40 years in good health and CMV-seronegative. The CDR3 region: CASSPPPPRGRADTQYF. The nucleotides read TGTGCCAGCAGTCCTCCTCCCCCCAGGGGGCGCGCAGATACGCAGTATTTT.